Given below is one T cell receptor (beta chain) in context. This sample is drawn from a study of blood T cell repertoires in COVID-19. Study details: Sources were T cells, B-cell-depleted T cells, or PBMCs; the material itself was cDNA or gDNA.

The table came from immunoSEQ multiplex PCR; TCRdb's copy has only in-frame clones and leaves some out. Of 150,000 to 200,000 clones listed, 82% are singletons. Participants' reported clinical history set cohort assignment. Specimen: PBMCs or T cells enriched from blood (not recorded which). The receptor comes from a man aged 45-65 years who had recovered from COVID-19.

CDR3 amino acids: CASSFGHSTQYF. For the CDR3, the DNA is TGTGCCAGCAGCTTTGGTCACAGTACGCAGTATTTT. The V and J genes are TRBV5-6 and TRBJ2-3; D remains unclear. Germline assignment: CDR1 SGHDT and CDR2 YYEEEE. The CDR3 is 12 residues long. V lost 2 bases, J lost 8 bases, and 9 bases lay in between.